This section outlines one TCR beta chain sequence together with its context. This sample was taken from a study of monozygotic twins with inflammatory bowel disease. Using the 5' RACE reads, TCRdb records one entry per CDR3 protein without DNA. The sample holds 150,000 to 200,000 distinct CDR3 sequences. The CDR3 consists of 18 residues. CDR1 and CDR2 from the germline V gene are LNHDA and SQIVND (reference sequence). The chain employs TRBV19 and TRBJ2-6. The sequencing input was blood. The clonotype comes from a human donor with ulcerative colitis or Crohn's disease, or a healthy co-twin of an affected twin (not recorded which). CDR3 protein: CASSVQRTVSSGANVLTF. Full variable domain (rest looked up from reference TRBV19 and TRBJ2-6): DGGITQSPKYLFRKEGQNVTLSCEQNLNHDAMYWYRQDPGQGLRLIYYSQIVNDFQKGDIAEGYSVSREKKESFPLTVTSAQKNPTAFYLCASSVQRTVSSGANVLTFGAGSRLTVL.